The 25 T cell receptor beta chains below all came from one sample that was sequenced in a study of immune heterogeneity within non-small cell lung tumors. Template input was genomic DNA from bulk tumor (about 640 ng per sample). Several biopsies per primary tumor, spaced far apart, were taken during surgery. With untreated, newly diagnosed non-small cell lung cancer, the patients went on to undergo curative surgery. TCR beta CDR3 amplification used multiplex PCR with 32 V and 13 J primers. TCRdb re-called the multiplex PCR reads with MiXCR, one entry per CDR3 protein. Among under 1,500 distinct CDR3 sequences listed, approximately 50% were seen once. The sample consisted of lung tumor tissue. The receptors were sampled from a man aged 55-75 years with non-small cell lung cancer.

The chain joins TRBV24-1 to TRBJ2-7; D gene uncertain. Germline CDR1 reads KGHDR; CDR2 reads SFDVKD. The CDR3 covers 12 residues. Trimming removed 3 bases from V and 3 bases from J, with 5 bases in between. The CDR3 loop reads CATSDGDYEQYF. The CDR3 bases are TGTGCCACCAGTGATGGTGACTACGAGCAGTACTTC.

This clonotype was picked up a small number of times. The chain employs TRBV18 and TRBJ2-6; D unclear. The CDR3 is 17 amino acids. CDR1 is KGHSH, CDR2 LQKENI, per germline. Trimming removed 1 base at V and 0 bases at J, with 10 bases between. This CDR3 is CASSPQVRVSGANVLTF. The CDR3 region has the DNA TGTGCCAGCTCACCACAAGTTCGAGTCTCTGGGGCCAACGTCCTGACTTTC.

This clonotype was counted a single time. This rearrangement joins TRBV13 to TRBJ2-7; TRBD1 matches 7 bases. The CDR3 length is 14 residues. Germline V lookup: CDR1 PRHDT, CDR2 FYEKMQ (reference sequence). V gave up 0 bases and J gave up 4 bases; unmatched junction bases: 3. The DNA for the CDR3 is TGTGCCAGCAGCTTAGGGACAGGGATATACGAGCAGTACTTC. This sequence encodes CASSLGTGIYEQYF.

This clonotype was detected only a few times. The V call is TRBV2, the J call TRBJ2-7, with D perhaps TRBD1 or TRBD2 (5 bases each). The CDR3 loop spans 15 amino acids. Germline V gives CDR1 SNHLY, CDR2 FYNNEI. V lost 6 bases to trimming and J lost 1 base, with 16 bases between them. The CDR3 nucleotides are TGTGCCAGCAGGATTGGGACGGCTAGATCCTACGAGCAGTACTTC. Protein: CASRIGTARSYEQYF.

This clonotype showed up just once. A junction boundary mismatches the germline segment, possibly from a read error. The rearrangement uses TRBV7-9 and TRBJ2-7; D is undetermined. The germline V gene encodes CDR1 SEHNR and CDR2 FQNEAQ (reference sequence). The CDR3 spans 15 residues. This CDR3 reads CAISLGPPALYEQYF. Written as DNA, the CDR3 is TGTGCCATCAGCTTAGGCCCCCCAGCCCTCTACGAGCAGTACTTC.

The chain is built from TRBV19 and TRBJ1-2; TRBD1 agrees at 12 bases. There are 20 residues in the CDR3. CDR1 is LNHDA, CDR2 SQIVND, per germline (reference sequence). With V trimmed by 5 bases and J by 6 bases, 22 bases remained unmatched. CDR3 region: CASSPRPPWGQGASPDGYTF. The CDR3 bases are TGTGCCAGTAGTCCACGTCCCCCTTGGGGACAGGGGGCCTCACCGGATGGCTACACCTTC.

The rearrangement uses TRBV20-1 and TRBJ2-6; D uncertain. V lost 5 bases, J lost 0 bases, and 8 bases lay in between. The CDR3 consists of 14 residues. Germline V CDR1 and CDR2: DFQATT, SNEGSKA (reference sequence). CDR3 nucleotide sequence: TGCAGTGCTCTACTGGGCTCTGGGGCCAACGTCCTGACTTTC. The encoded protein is CSALLGSGANVLTF.

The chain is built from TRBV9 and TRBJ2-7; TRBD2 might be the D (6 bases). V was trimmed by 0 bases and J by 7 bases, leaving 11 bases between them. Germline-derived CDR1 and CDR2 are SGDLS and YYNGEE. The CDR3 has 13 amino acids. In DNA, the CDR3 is TGTGCCAGCAGCGTAGCGGGAGTCGGAGAGCAGTACTTC. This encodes CASSVAGVGEQYF.

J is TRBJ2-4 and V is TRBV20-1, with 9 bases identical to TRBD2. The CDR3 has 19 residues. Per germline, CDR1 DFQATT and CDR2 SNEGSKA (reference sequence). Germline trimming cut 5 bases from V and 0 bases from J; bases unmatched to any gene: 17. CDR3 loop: CSAEGGGRADLIAKNIQYF. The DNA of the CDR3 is TGCAGTGCTGAAGGAGGCGGGAGGGCCGATCTGATAGCCAAAAACATTCAGTACTTC.

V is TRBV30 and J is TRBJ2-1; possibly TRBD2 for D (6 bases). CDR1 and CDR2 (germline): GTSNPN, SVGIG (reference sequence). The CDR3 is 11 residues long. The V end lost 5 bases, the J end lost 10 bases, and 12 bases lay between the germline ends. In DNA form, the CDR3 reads TGTGCCTGGGACCCGGGGGACGAGCAGTTCTTC. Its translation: CAWDPGDEQFF.

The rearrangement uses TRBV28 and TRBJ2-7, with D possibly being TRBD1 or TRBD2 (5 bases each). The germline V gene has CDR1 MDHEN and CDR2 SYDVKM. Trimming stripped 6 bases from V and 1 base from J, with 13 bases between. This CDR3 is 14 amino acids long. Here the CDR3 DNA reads TGTGCCAGCAGGGGGGAACATGCGTCCTACGAGCAGTACTTC. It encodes CASRGEHASYEQYF.

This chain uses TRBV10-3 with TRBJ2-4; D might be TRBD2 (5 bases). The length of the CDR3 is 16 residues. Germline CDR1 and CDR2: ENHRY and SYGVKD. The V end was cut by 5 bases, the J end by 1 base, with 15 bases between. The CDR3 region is CAISLEAPGAKNIQYF. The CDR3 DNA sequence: TGTGCCATCAGTCTTGAGGCGCCGGGGGCCAAAAACATTCAGTACTTC.

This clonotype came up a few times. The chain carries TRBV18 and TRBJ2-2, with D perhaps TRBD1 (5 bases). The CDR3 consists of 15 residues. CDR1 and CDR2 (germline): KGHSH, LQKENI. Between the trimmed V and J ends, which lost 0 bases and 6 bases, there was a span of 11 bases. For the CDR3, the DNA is TGTGCCAGCTCACCACCGACAGCATCCTCCGGGGAGCTGTTTTTT. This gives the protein CASSPPTASSGELFF.

The CDR3 loop reads CATKHGVDSPLHF. DNA of the CDR3: TGTGCCACCAAACATGGGGTGGATTCACCCCTCCACTTT. The genes are TRBV6-1 and TRBJ1-6; no clear D gene. V gave up 10 bases and J gave up 8 bases, with 15 bases separating them. CDR3 length: 13 residues. Germline V gives CDR1 MNHNS, CDR2 SASEGT.

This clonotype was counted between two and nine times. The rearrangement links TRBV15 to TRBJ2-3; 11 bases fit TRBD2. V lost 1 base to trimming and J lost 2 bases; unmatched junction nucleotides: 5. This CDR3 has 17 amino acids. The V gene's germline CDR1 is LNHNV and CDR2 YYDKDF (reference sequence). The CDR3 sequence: CATSRAPGLADTDTQYF. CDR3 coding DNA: TGTGCCACCAGCAGAGCCCCGGGACTAGCGGACACAGATACGCAGTATTTT.

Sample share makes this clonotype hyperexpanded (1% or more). CDR3 amino acids: CASSPTTSGRVFYEQYF. CDR3 nucleotides: TGTGCCAGCAGTCCGACGACTAGCGGGAGAGTTTTCTACGAGCAGTACTTC. The rearrangement joins TRBV2 to TRBJ2-7; 12 bases are a match to TRBD2. The CDR3 spans 17 residues. The V gene end was trimmed by 5 bases and the J gene end by 3 bases; junction bases not matched to a gene: 11. Germline CDR1 is SNHLY and CDR2 is FYNNEI.

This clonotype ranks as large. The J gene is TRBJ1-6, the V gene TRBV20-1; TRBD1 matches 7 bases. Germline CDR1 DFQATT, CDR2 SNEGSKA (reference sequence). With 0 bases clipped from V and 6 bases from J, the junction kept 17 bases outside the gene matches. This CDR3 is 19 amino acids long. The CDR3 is CSARDGTKGTVSINSPLHF. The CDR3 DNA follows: TGCAGTGCTAGAGACGGGACTAAGGGGACAGTTTCGATTAATTCACCCCTCCACTTT.

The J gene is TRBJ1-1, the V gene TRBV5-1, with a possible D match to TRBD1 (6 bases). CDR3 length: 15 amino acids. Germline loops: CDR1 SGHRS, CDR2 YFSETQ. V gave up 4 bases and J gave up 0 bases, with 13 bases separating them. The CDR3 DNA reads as TGCGCCAGCAGCAGTCCGGGGGGGCTGAACACTGAAGCTTTCTTT. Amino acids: CASSSPGGLNTEAFF.

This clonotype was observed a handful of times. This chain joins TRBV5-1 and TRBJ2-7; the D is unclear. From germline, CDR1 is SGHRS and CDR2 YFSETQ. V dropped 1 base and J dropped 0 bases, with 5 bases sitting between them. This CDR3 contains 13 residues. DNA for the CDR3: TGCGCCAGCAGCTTGACACTCTCCTACGAGCAGTACTTC. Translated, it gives CASSLTLSYEQYF.

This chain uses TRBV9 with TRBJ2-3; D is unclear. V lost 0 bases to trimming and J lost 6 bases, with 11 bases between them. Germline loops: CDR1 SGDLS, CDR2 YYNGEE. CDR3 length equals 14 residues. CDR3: CASSVADGLDTQYF. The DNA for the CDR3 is TGTGCCAGCAGCGTAGCGGACGGCCTGGATACGCAGTATTTT. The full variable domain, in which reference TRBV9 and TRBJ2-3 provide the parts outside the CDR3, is DSGVTQTPKHLITATGQRVTLRCSPRSGDLSVYWYQQSLDQGLQFLIQYYNGEERAKGNILERFSAQQFPDLHSELNLSSLELGDSALYFCASSVADGLDTQYFGPGTRLTVL.

CDR3 residues: CASSHRRGRAEEQYF. The CDR3, as DNA: TGTGCCAGCAGCCACCGACGGGGGAGAGCGGAGGAGCAGTACTTC. The chain carries TRBV14 and TRBJ2-7; a weak D match, TRBD2 (6 bases). Trimming shortened V by 3 bases and J by 7 bases, and 19 bases separated the two germline ends. The CDR3 covers 15 residues. CDR1 and CDR2 (germline): SGHDN, FVKESK.

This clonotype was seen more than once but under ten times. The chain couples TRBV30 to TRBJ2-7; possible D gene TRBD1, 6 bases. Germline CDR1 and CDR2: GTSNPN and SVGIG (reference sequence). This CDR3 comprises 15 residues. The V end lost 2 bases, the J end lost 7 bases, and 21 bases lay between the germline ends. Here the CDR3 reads CAWSSRGRGVWEQYF. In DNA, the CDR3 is TGTGCCTGGAGTTCGAGGGGCAGGGGTGTATGGGAGCAGTACTTC.

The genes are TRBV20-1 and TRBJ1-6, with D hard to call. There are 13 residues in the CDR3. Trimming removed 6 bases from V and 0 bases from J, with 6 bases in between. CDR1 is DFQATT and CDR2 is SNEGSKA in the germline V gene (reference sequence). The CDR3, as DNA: TGCAGTGCCGGGGTCTCCTATAATTCACCCCTCCACTTT. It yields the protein CSAGVSYNSPLHF.

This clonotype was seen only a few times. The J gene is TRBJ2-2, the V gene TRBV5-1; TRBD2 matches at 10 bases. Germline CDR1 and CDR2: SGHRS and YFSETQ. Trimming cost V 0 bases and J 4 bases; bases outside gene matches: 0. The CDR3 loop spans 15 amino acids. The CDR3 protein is CASSLGTSGTGELFF. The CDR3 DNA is TGCGCCAGCAGCTTGGGGACTAGCGGCACCGGGGAGCTGTTTTTT.

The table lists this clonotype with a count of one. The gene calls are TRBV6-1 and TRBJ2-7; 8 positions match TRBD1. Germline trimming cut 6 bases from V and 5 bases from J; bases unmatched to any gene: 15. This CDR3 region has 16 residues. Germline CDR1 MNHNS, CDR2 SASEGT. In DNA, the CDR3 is TGTGCCAGCAGCAAATTTCCCGGGACAGGCGGCGACGAGCAGTACTTC. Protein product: CASSKFPGTGGDEQYF.